This T cell receptor (beta chain) came from a study of vaccination and CD4 T cells after COVID-19 (dated by TCRdb to between 2021 and 2024). The study in broad terms: Convalescent patients had a positive SARS-CoV-2 result on nasal swab PCR, and of these patients, some 10 had mild disease and one had severe disease. In control cultures, a CEFX viral epitope pool was used as positive control, an HIV-1 Nef peptide pool was used as negative control, or no peptide was added. Post-COVID blood samples were collected from convalescent patients a median of approximately 93 days after diagnosis, with a range of about 30 to 161 days. In around nine COVID-19 convalescent patients and a few infection-naive healthy vaccine recipients, the spike-specific CD4+ TCR repertoire before mRNA vaccination was compared with the repertoire after mRNA vaccination. Culture stimuli were overlapping spike peptide pools from SARS-CoV-2 and from the common cold coronaviruses HCoV-NL63, HCoV-OC43 and HCoV-229E. Six males and four females were included in the convalescent cohort, with two Hispanic individuals, seven Caucasians, two Asians and one multiracial person represented. Post-vaccine blood samples were obtained a median of approximately 74 days after the second vaccine dose, with a range of about 13 to 241 days. Two doses of either the Pfizer-BioNTech BNT162b2 vaccine (n=8) or the Moderna mRNA-1273 vaccine (n=2) were administered to participants.

Beyond this particular receptor, the publication reports: Only a relatively small number of convalescent patients were included in the study, and early timepoints following natural infection were not analyzed. Among the post-vaccine SARS-CoV-2-reactive clones in convalescent patients, a median approximately 90% showed up only after vaccination, which suggests vaccine-specific priming. In convalescent patients, nearly all vaccine-specific clones (304 of 307) were found to be mono-reactive for SARS-CoV-2 spike rather than cross-reactive with common cold coronaviruses. The median count of SARS-CoV-2-reactive clonotypes went up from around 21 after infection to 38 after vaccination, although the change was not significant.

Library method: PCR. DNA from cultured CD4+ T cells was subjected to TCR sequencing with the Oncomine TCR Beta short-read assay at the Johns Hopkins FTIC core. Genomic DNA was extracted from the cultured CD4+ T cells with the QIAamp micro DNA kit. Oncomine TCR Beta libraries made from cultured CD4+ T cells were pooled using unique dual indexes and sequenced on an Illumina iSeq 100. Per the source publication's procedure: Non-productive sequences were removed, and CDR3s that did not start with C, did not end with F or W, or were shorter than 7 amino acids were discarded. Antigen-specific clonotypes were identified using the MANAFEST web application through comparison of peptide-stimulated wells with reference and other culture wells. An FDR below 0.05, an odds ratio above 5, and a productive frequency above 0.1% in at least two of three replicate wells were required for clones to be considered positive. A clonotype counted as cross-reactive if it showed significant expansion both in the SARS-CoV-2 spike wells and in at least one common cold coronavirus spike condition. CDR3 homology was assessed with Levenshtein distances (stringdist) and unrooted phylogenetic trees (ape) in R version 3.6.1. TCRdb passed the public sequencing reads through fastp at Q25 and MiXCR, retaining productive beta sequences. Each entry merges the rows of one CDR3 protein and shows their most common DNA and genes. The V and J calls and clone size come from TCRdb's table, not from the authors' own analysis. The sample profile shows roughly 16,000 distinct CDR3 sequences; approximately 73% of them were found once. Of the sample, approximately 11% is held by the ten largest clones.

What the treatment or condition label conveys for this sample: roughly nine-day PBMC culture with coronavirus spike peptide pools or control peptides (ViraFEST assay). The ViraFEST assay, used in the study, expanded antigen-specific T cells with peptide pools and then identified the expanded clonotypes through TCR sequencing. The positive SARS-CoV-2 PCR tests of the convalescent patients were dated from March to December 2020, before the Alpha, Beta and Delta variants emerged in the United States. Each well held around 2.1 million PBMCs cultured with approximately 10 ug/ml peptide pools in IMDM containing roughly 5% human AB serum and roughly 9 IU/ml IL-2. On days 3 and 7, half of the culture medium was replaced with fresh IL-2-containing medium. CD4+ T cells were isolated after roughly 10 days of culture through negative selection using the EasySep CD4+ T cell isolation kit. Ficoll-Paque Plus gradient centrifugation was used to isolate PBMCs from whole blood, and the isolated PBMCs were then either used fresh or cryopreserved at -140C. Culture conditions were generally each tested in triplicate wells.

The CDR3 runs 13 amino acids, cysteine and phenylalanine included. Just CDR3 DNA is preserved here, 39 bases in frame from base 1. The trim is 8 bases for V and 7 bases for J, with a gap of 17 bases between the germline ends. CDR1 and CDR2 were assigned from the germline V gene (reference sequence) as MNHEY and SMNVEV. Concerning this clonotype: It lacks a known antigen. The record has no base qualities; no much larger clone is one base away.

This sequence uses TRBV27 and TRBJ1-1, with TRBD1 as a weak D call on 6 bases. This TCR was sampled from a human donor who had recovered from COVID-19. Material: CD4+ T cells from blood, cultured in vitro. The sequenced DNA is TGTGCCAGCCAAACCCTTACAGGGCATGAAGCTTTCTTT. The translation is CASQTLTGHEAFF.